The 19 T cell receptor beta chains below were found in one sample sequenced in a study of OX40 agonist ivuxolimab in advanced cancers. Method: immunoSEQ multiplex PCR; TCRdb's copy keeps in-frame clones and lacks some. The profile shows about 33,000 clones, about four fifths of them singletons. Sequencing was performed on CD4+ or CD8+ T cells sorted from blood, taken in a trial of the OX40 agonist ivuxolimab. These receptors originate from an adult with an advanced solid tumor such as melanoma, head and neck, liver or kidney cancer.

This clone showed up just once. The gene calls are TRBV27 and TRBJ2-1; the D gene is possibly TRBD2 (5 bases). Between the trimmed V and J ends, which lost 2 bases and 0 bases, there was a span of 5 bases. The CDR3 is made up of 14 amino acids. Germline V gene data show CDR1 as MNHEY and CDR2 as SMNVEV (reference sequence). CDR3 DNA: TGTGCCAGCAGTTTAGCGGGCTCCTACAATGAGCAGTTCTTC. Its translation: CASSLAGSYNEQFF.

The V gene is TRBV7-9, the J gene TRBJ2-7, with D possibly TRBD2 on 5 matching bases. This CDR3 spans 14 amino acids. Trimming stripped 1 base from V and 7 bases from J, with 14 bases between. Looked up from germline, CDR1 is SEHNR and CDR2 is FQNEAQ (reference sequence). CDR3 region: CASSLEGPRDEQYF. The CDR3 DNA sequence: TGTGCCAGCAGCTTAGAGGGCCCTCGGGATGAGCAGTACTTC.

There are a few counts of this clone. This sequence joins TRBV19 and TRBJ1-5, with D hard to call. Trimming left V 7 bases short and J 5 bases short, with 18 bases between. Germline CDR1 LNHDA, CDR2 SQIVND (reference sequence). The CDR3 has 15 amino acids. CDR3 bases: TGTGCCAGTACCAAAAACCCCGACGGGGATCAGCCCCAGCATTTT. Encoded protein: CASTKNPDGDQPQHF.

The CDR3 region has the DNA TGTGCCTGGAGTGTAAACCCTCTCAATGAGCAGTTCTTC. Amino acids: CAWSVNPLNEQFF. The rearrangement uses TRBV30 and TRBJ2-1; no clear D. CDR1 and CDR2 from the germline V gene are GTSNPN and SVGIG (reference sequence). The CDR3 has 13 amino acids. V dropped 0 bases and J dropped 6 bases, with 9 bases sitting between them.

This rearrangement joins TRBV27 to TRBJ1-1, with 7 bases that match TRBD1. The CDR3 consists of 16 residues. The V gene end was trimmed by 4 bases and the J gene end by 3 bases; junction bases not matched to a gene: 11. Germline V gene lookup returns CDR1 MNHEY and CDR2 SMNVEV (reference sequence). The CDR3 reads CASSWTTGATDTEAFF. Here the CDR3 DNA reads TGTGCCAGCAGTTGGACAACAGGGGCGACGGACACTGAAGCTTTCTTT.

This chain links TRBV5-1 with TRBJ1-3, with a possible D match to TRBD1 (6 bases). Trimming pared 1 base from V and 2 bases from J, leaving 10 bases between. Looked up from germline, CDR1 is SGHRS and CDR2 is YFSETQ. This CDR3 comprises 15 residues. DNA of the CDR3: TGCGCCAGCAGCTTGTGGGCAGGGGCTGGAAACACCATATATTTT. Protein product: CASSLWAGAGNTIYF.

The CDR3 loop reads CASSPGQNSPLHF. The DNA for the CDR3 is TGTGCCAGCAGCCCGGGACAGAATTCACCCCTCCACTTT. V gene TRBV6-5 combines with J gene TRBJ1-6; 7 nucleotides align to TRBD1. Germline V lookup: CDR1 MNHEY, CDR2 SVGAGI. V was pared by 6 bases and J by 7 bases, with 3 bases of the junction left unmatched. This CDR3 spans 13 amino acids.

A single count supports this clone. The rearrangement uses TRBV19 and TRBJ1-1; TRBD1 might be the D (5 bases). V shed 3 bases and J shed 0 bases, with 5 bases lying between them. Germline V CDR1 and CDR2: LNHDA, SQIVND (reference sequence). This CDR3 has 13 amino acids. The CDR3 DNA sequence: TGTGCCAGTAGTATGGGACTGAACACTGAAGCTTTCTTT. Translation gives CASSMGLNTEAFF.

This clone was seen a few times. This rearrangement joins TRBV7-6 to TRBJ1-5, with 10 bases fitting TRBD1. Per the germline V gene, CDR1 is SGHVS and CDR2 is FNYEAQ. After removal of 4 bases from V and 5 bases from J, the junction contained 17 bases not matched to a gene. The CDR3 spans 19 residues. The CDR3 sequence: CASSSHAKFGTGVDQPQHF. Written as DNA, the CDR3 is TGTGCCAGCAGCTCCCACGCTAAATTTGGGACAGGGGTGGATCAGCCCCAGCATTTT.

As DNA, the CDR3 is TGCGCCAGCAGCCAAGACCTAGGGGGACAGGCTCACAATCAGCCCCAGCATTTT. Translation gives CASSQDLGGQAHNQPQHF. V gene TRBV4-1 combines with J gene TRBJ1-5; 8 bases map to TRBD1. The length of the CDR3 is 18 residues. Per germline, CDR1 MGHRA and CDR2 YSYEKL. V was clipped by 0 bases and J by 3 bases; unmatched bases: 10.

This clone came up a few times. The chain combines TRBV27 with TRBJ2-7; TRBD2 matches at 7 bases. Germline V gene data show CDR1 as MNHEY and CDR2 as SMNVEV (reference sequence). CDR3 length equals 12 residues. V lost 8 bases and J lost 6; bases outside the gene matches: 7. The CDR3 bases are TGTGCCAGCGTGGGAGGGACGGGCGAGCAGTACTTC. This sequence encodes CASVGGTGEQYF.

The rearrangement uses TRBV9 and TRBJ1-3; D is possibly TRBD1 (5 bases). Germline V gene data show CDR1 as SGDLS and CDR2 as YYNGEE. Between the trimmed V and J ends, which lost 0 bases and 2 bases, there was a span of 12 bases. The CDR3 covers 16 residues. The CDR3 DNA follows: TGTGCCAGCAGCGTAGCATACAGGTCTACTGGAAACACCATATATTTT. The encoded protein is CASSVAYRSTGNTIYF. The whole variable domain, remainder taken from reference TRBV9 and TRBJ1-3, is DSGVTQTPKHLITATGQRVTLRCSPRSGDLSVYWYQQSLDQGLQFLIQYYNGEERAKGNILERFSAQQFPDLHSELNLSSLELGDSALYFCASSVAYRSTGNTIYFGEGSWLTVV.

The chain is built from TRBV5-1 and TRBJ2-2, with a weak D call TRBD2 (6 bases). The CDR3 has 16 residues. V lost 3 bases, J lost 0 bases, and 12 bases lay in between. Germline CDR1 reads SGHRS; CDR2 reads YFSETQ. DNA for the CDR3: TGCGCCAGCAGCTCCCGACTAGTCACGAACACCGGGGAGCTGTTTTTT. Residues: CASSSRLVTNTGELFF.

The rearrangement joins TRBV7-8 to TRBJ2-7; the D gene is possibly TRBD2 (6 bases). This CDR3 contains 14 residues. The germline CDR1 and CDR2 sequences are SGHVS and FQNEAQ. Trimming removed 5 bases at V and 7 bases at J, with 18 bases between. The CDR3 reads CASSPTVLALEQYF. Here the CDR3 DNA reads TGTGCCAGCAGCCCGACGGTACTAGCCCTGGAGCAGTACTTC.

The CDR3 spells CASSPTGLAINHEQYF. CDR3 DNA sequence: TGCGCCAGCAGCCCCACGGGACTAGCGATTAACCACGAGCAGTACTTC. This chain connects TRBV5-1 to TRBJ2-7; 10 bases align to TRBD2. The CDR3 is 16 amino acids. J lost 5 bases, V lost 4 bases, and 12 bases had no gene match. Germline CDR1 and CDR2: SGHRS and YFSETQ.

The chain links TRBV5-1 to TRBJ2-2; possibly TRBD1 for D (6 bases). The CDR3 has 16 residues. The ends were cut back, 4 bases at V and 0 bases at J, with 13 bases in the middle. Looked up from germline, CDR1 is SGHRS and CDR2 is YFSETQ. CDR3 amino acids: CASSPRGGANTGELFF. In nucleotides, the CDR3 is TGCGCCAGCAGCCCCAGAGGGGGAGCGAACACCGGGGAGCTGTTTTTT.

V is TRBV4-3 and J is TRBJ1-2; no clear D. The CDR3 totals 15 residues. The V end was cut by 1 base, the J end by 5 bases, with 14 bases between. Germline-derived CDR1 and CDR2 are LGHNA and YSLEER. CDR3 region: CASSQVLTATYGYTF. The CDR3, as DNA: TGCGCCAGCAGCCAAGTTCTTACAGCCACTTATGGCTACACCTTC.

The rearrangement uses TRBV7-9 and TRBJ1-1, with D perhaps TRBD1 (5 bases). CDR1 is SEHNR, CDR2 FQNEAQ, per germline (reference sequence). The CDR3 loop spans 14 amino acids. V lost 0 bases to trimming and J lost 1 base, with 6 bases between them. In DNA form, the CDR3 reads TGTGCCAGCAGCTTAGCCCAGGGGAACACTGAAGCTTTCTTT. It translates to CASSLAQGNTEAFF.

This rearrangement joins TRBV9 to TRBJ2-4; weak D call: TRBD2 (5 bases). The CDR3 is 13 residues long. In germline, CDR1 is SGDLS, CDR2 YYNGEE. The V end lost 4 bases, the J end lost 7 bases, and 12 bases lay between the germline ends. CDR3 nucleotides: TGTGCCAGCAGCCCCGGACTCAGGAACATTCAGTACTTC. Translating gives CASSPGLRNIQYF.